A selection of T cell receptor beta chains follows, all from one sample in a study of shared clonotypes between healthy human individuals. The repertoire was sequenced with immunoSEQ multiplex PCR; TCRdb's copy has only in-frame clones and lacks some. The data show roughly 2.1 million clones, around 93% seen once. The sequenced sample consisted of naive CD8+ T cells from PBMCs. Receptors were obtained from a man aged 18 to 35 in good health. Some clones in this sample may be carry-over from other donors' samples. Both conserved end residues are part of each CDR3. The D gene is left open where the match is weak.

TRBD1	TRBJ2-7	TRBV27	CASSEGAGAPYYEQYF	TGTGCCAGCAGTGAGGGGGCAGGGGCGCCCTACTACGAGCAGTACTTC
.	TRBJ1-3	TRBV9	CASSDPRTPVGGNTIYF	TGTGCCAGCAGCGATCCACGGACCCCGGTTGGTGGAAACACCATATATTTT
.	TRBJ2-7	TRBV27	CASTEASGGPYEQYF	TGTGCCAGCACAGAGGCCTCAGGGGGGCCTTACGAGCAGTACTTC
.	TRBJ2-3	TRBV19	CASTHRETDTQYF	TGTGCCAGTACGCACAGGGAGACAGATACGCAGTATTTT
.	TRBJ2-2	TRBV28	CASSLLFERNTGELFF	TGTGCCAGCAGTTTATTGTTCGAGCGGAACACCGGGGAGCTGTTTTTT
.	TRBJ2-7	TRBV4-3	CASSQLLKIPYEQYF	TGCGCCAGCAGCCAATTACTGAAGATTCCCTACGAGCAGTACTTC
.	TRBJ1-6	TRBV7-8	CASSPVQGWNSPLHF	TGTGCCAGCAGCCCCGTTCAGGGTTGGAATTCACCCCTCCACTTT
TRBD1	TRBJ2-6	TRBV29-1	CSVPNDRAGANVLTF	TGCAGCGTTCCCAACGACAGGGCTGGGGCCAACGTCCTGACTTTC
TRBD1	TRBJ1-1	TRBV5-1	CASSGTGGTEAFF	TGCGCCAGCAGCGGGACAGGGGGCACTGAAGCTTTCTTT
.	TRBJ2-7	TRBV7-9	CASIGGWDEQYF	TGTGCCAGTATCGGGGGATGGGACGAGCAGTACTTC
.	TRBJ2-1	TRBV7-9	CASRRTDNEQFF	TGTGCCAGCCGCCGGACGGACAATGAGCAGTTCTTC
.	TRBJ1-4	TRBV6-1	CASMKGYEKLFF	TGTGCCAGCATGAAAGGGTACGAAAAACTGTTTTTT
.	TRBJ2-1	TRBV28	CASSFLGVNNEQFF	TGTGCCAGCAGTTTTTTGGGGGTTAACAATGAGCAGTTCTTC
TRBD2	TRBJ2-5	TRBV27	CASSLGLAGGETQYF	TGTGCCAGCAGTTTGGGGCTAGCGGGAGGGGAGACCCAGTACTTC
.	TRBJ2-7	TRBV9	CASSVAWGYEQYF	TGTGCCAGCAGCGTAGCTTGGGGGTACGAGCAGTACTTC
.	TRBJ1-1	TRBV9	CASSAGASEAFF	TGTGCCAGCAGCGCGGGGGCGAGTGAAGCTTTCTTT